One sample yielded the 24 T cell receptor beta chains listed below, sequenced in a study of shared clonotypes between healthy human individuals. Assay used: immunoSEQ multiplex PCR; TCRdb lists only in-frame clones, some missing. Of around 500,000 clones listed, 76% are singletons. The sample was PBMCs. The receptors were gathered from a woman aged 40 to 50 in good health. Some clones in this sample may be carry-over from other donors' samples.

The J gene is TRBJ2-4, the V gene TRBV10-2; 7 nucleotides match TRBD1. CDR3 size: 16 residues. The V and J ends lost 3 bases and 0 bases, in that order; junction bases with no gene match: 5. Germline V gene lookup returns CDR1 WSHSY and CDR2 SAAADI. The CDR3 nucleotides are TGCGCCAGCAGTGACGGACAGGCGCTAGCCAAAAACATTCAGTACTTC. Its translation: CASSDGQALAKNIQYF.

The chain is built from TRBV15 and TRBJ1-1; 8 positions agree with TRBD1. CDR3 length: 14 residues. Trimming took 10 bases from V and 2 from J; bases not matched to a gene: 9. CDR1 LNHNV and CDR2 YYDKDF come from the germline V gene (reference sequence). Here the CDR3 DNA reads TGTGCCATACGACAGGGGCGAGTTAACACTGAAGCTTTCTTT. It specifies CAIRQGRVNTEAFF.

The V and J genes are TRBV10-3 and TRBJ1-1; D gene uncertain. The CDR3 length is 13 residues. The V end was cut by 6 bases, the J end by 2 bases, with 10 bases between. The V gene's germline CDR1 is ENHRY and CDR2 SYGVKD. The CDR3 sequence is CAISPSGNTEAFF. The CDR3 DNA reads as TGTGCCATCAGCCCCTCGGGAAACACTGAAGCTTTCTTT.

This clone was seen a handful of times. A junction boundary mismatches the germline segment, possibly from a read error. The chain is built from TRBV7-9 and TRBJ2-7, with unresolved D. The germline CDR1 and CDR2 sequences are SEHNR and FQNEAQ (reference sequence). CDR3 length equals 12 residues. The DNA of the CDR3 is TGTGCCAGCAGCTTAGACCTGACCGGGTCCAAATTC. Encoded protein: CASSLDLTGSKF.

This sequence joins TRBV29-1 and TRBJ2-5, with D maybe TRBD1 (6 bases). This CDR3 is 12 amino acids long. The V end was cut by 6 bases, the J end by 3 bases, with 11 bases between. The germline gives CDR1 SQVTM, CDR2 ANQGSEA. CDR3 sequence: CSVDRTEETQYF. Here the CDR3 DNA reads TGCAGCGTCGACAGGACGGAAGAGACCCAGTACTTC.

This clone was found a few times. A far larger clone lies a single base away; this is likely a read error. Other nucleotide sequences from this sample produce the same CDR3. V is TRBV7-2 and J is TRBJ2-7, with 14 bases aligning to TRBD2. The ends lost 5 bases at V and 7 bases at J; junction bases unmatched: 13. CDR1 is SGHTA, CDR2 FQGNSA, per germline. This CDR3 spans 17 amino acids. The CDR3 DNA is TGTGCCAGCAGCCTCCGAGCTCGGGGACTAGCGGGGGTAGAGCAGTACTTC. This sequence encodes CASSLRARGLAGVEQYF.

CDR3 residues: CASRVSFYPHNRQFF. CDR3 DNA: TGTGCCAGCAGGGTTTCTTTTTACCCTCACAATAGGCAGTTCTTC. This chain connects TRBV6-5 to TRBJ2-1; D gene unclear. CDR1 is MNHEY, CDR2 SVGAGI, per germline. V was trimmed by 6 bases and J by 12 bases, leaving 24 bases between them. This CDR3 is built from 15 residues.

The V gene is TRBV11-2, the J gene TRBJ1-1; perhaps TRBD1 as D (5 bases). Trimming removed 1 base from V and 5 bases from J, with 20 bases in between. The CDR3 runs to 17 residues. CDR1 SGHAT and CDR2 FQNNGV come from the germline V gene. CDR3 nucleotide sequence: TGTGCCAGCAGCTTAGTTTTGGGGCAGGGTCTGGAGACTGAAGCTTTCTTT. As protein: CASSLVLGQGLETEAFF.

The chain joins TRBV7-6 to TRBJ2-6; 8 bases align to TRBD1. The CDR3 totals 17 residues. Trimming at V came to 3 bases and at J to 0 bases, leaving 4 bases not matched to a gene. Germline CDR1 reads SGHVS; CDR2 reads FNYEAQ. In nucleotides, the CDR3 is TGTGCCAGCAGCTTTAGACAGGGGTACTCTGGGGCCAACGTCCTGACTTTC. It yields the protein CASSFRQGYSGANVLTF.

The chain is built from TRBV4-2 and TRBJ1-4; D is possibly TRBD1 (5 bases). V was cut by 1 base and J by 8 bases, with 20 bases left in between. Germline CDR1 is LGHNA and CDR2 is YNFKEQ. This CDR3 contains 17 residues. Here the CDR3 DNA reads TGTGCCAGCAGCCAAGGGCAAAACGTAGGGGTTGCGGAAAAACTGTTTTTT. Amino acid sequence: CASSQGQNVGVAEKLFF.

The table lists this clone with a count of one. This likely stems from a read error, as it lies one base from a far larger clone. This chain links TRBV4-2 with TRBJ2-6; D is possibly TRBD1 or TRBD2 (5 bases each). The CDR3 has 15 amino acids. V was trimmed by 4 bases and J by 1 base, leaving 8 bases between them. Germline-derived CDR1 and CDR2 are LGHNA and YNFKEQ. The CDR3 DNA follows: TGTGCCAGCAGCCGAGAGGGGTCTGGGGCCAACGTCCTGACTTTC. Its translation is CASSREGSGANVLTF.

The chain links TRBV6-4 to TRBJ2-3, with 8 bases that match TRBD2. Germline assignment: CDR1 MRHNA and CDR2 SNTAGT. With 5 bases clipped from V and 6 bases from J, the junction kept 10 bases outside the gene matches. The CDR3 covers 15 residues. CDR3 in amino acids: CASSRVAGSSDTQYF. Written as DNA, the CDR3 is TGTGCCAGCAGTAGGGTAGCGGGATCGTCGGATACGCAGTATTTT.

The rearrangement links TRBV7-9 to TRBJ1-1; the match to TRBD1 covers 8 bases. CDR1 and CDR2 from the germline V gene are SEHNR and FQNEAQ (reference sequence). With 6 bases clipped from V and 3 bases from J, the junction kept 18 bases outside the gene matches. CDR3 length equals 18 residues. The CDR3 region has the DNA TGTGCCAGCAGTCCCCCCCCGGGACAGGAGTGGGGGGACACTGAAGCTTTCTTT. It specifies CASSPPPGQEWGDTEAFF.

Concerning this clone: A single base separates this from a much larger clone, so it may be a read error. V and J are TRBV2 and TRBJ2-5, with D hard to call. Germline V gene data show CDR1 as SNHLY and CDR2 as FYNNEI. The CDR3 has 14 residues. Here the CDR3 DNA reads TGTGCCGGCAGTGTCCAAGGGCCGCAAGAGACCCAGTACTTC. Amino acids: CAGSVQGPQETQYF.

This sequence joins TRBV10-2 and TRBJ1-4, with D hard to call. The germline CDR1 and CDR2 sequences are WSHSY and SAAADI. The V gene lost 1 base and the J gene lost 8 bases, with 17 bases spanning the gap. The CDR3 is made up of 16 amino acids. The CDR3 sequence: CASSELGPTVPEKLFF. The CDR3 DNA is TGCGCCAGCAGTGAGTTAGGACCGACGGTGCCCGAAAAACTGTTTTTT.

Many counts were recorded for this clone. This sequence joins TRBV5-8 and TRBJ1-4; 7 nucleotides agree with TRBD1. This CDR3 is built from 16 residues. From germline, CDR1 is SGHTS and CDR2 YDEGEE. The trim removed 5 bases at V and 0 bases at J, leaving 7 bases unmatched. The CDR3, as DNA: TGTGCCAGCAGATACAGGGGAGGGGCAACTAATGAAAAACTGTTTTTT. Its translation is CASRYRGGATNEKLFF.

The V gene is TRBV28, the J gene TRBJ2-7; TRBD2 might be the D (6 bases). V lost 8 bases and J lost 2, with 7 bases in between. This CDR3 has 11 residues. Germline V gene sequence: CDR1 MDHEN, CDR2 SYDVKM. The CDR3 coding sequence is TGTGCCAGCCGGGGGACCTACGAGCAGTACTTC. Protein product: CASRGTYEQYF.

CDR3 amino acids: CASSPSGSSTGELFF. In DNA, the CDR3 is TGTGCCAGCAGTCCCTCAGGTAGTAGTACCGGGGAGCTGTTTTTT. V and J are TRBV28 and TRBJ2-2; D unclear. The germline V and J ends were trimmed by 5 bases and 5 bases, with 15 bases remaining between them. The CDR3 loop spans 15 amino acids. Germline CDR1 and CDR2: MDHEN and SYDVKM.

This clone occurred a few times. V is TRBV11-1 and J is TRBJ2-5; TRBD2 matches 11 bases. CDR3 size: 15 residues. Germline V gene data show CDR1 as SGHAT and CDR2 as FQDESV (reference sequence). V trimming: 5 bases; J trimming: 7 bases; junction bases outside the gene matches: 9. DNA for the CDR3: TGTGCCAGCAGCCCCCGGGGACTAGCGGTGGGGACCCAGTACTTC. It yields the protein CASSPRGLAVGTQYF.

V gene TRBV7-8 combines with J gene TRBJ2-5, with TRBD2 matching 9 bases. This CDR3 region has 16 residues. The ends lost 5 bases at V and 2 bases at J; junction bases unmatched: 9. The germline V gene has CDR1 SGHVS and CDR2 FQNEAQ. The chain's CDR3 is CASSQRPSGTQETQYF. The CDR3 DNA reads as TGTGCCAGCAGCCAAAGGCCTAGCGGGACGCAAGAGACCCAGTACTTC.

This chain connects TRBV21-1 to TRBJ2-7; the table assigns TRBD2, which was not confirmed against the DNA. TRBV21-1 is designated a pseudogene. CDR3 length: 15 amino acids. The CDR3 here is CASSHPSGDLVEQYF. The DNA for the CDR3 is TGTGCCAGCAGCCACCCTAGCGGGGACCTCGTCGAGCAGTACTTC.

The rearrangement uses TRBV9 and TRBJ1-1, with 9 bases matching TRBD1. V shed 4 bases and J 5 bases; nucleotides not matched to a gene: 12. The CDR3 is 16 amino acids. Per germline, CDR1 SGDLS and CDR2 YYNGEE. The CDR3: CASSRYMGQGGTEAFF. The CDR3, as DNA: TGTGCCAGCAGCAGGTATATGGGACAGGGCGGGACTGAAGCTTTCTTT.

On this clone: A much larger clone differs from this one at a single base, so this may be a read error. The V and J genes are TRBV30 and TRBJ2-5; 7 nucleotides agree with TRBD2. The CDR3 runs to 16 residues. CDR1 is GTSNPN and CDR2 is SVGIG in the germline V gene (reference sequence). The CDR3 bases are TGTGCCTGGAGGGCCCGTGGGGCGGGACTACAAGAGACCCAGCACTTC. Translated, it gives CAWRARGAGLQETQHF. Looking up the rest from reference TRBV30 and TRBJ2-5 gives the full variable domain: SQTIHQWPATLVQPVGSPLSLECTVEGTSNPNLYWYRQAAGRGLQLLFYSVGIGQISSEVPQNLSASRPQDRQFILSSKKLLLSDSGFYLCAWRARGAGLQETQHFGPGTRLLVL.

This rearrangement joins TRBV6-1 to TRBJ2-7; TRBD1 matches at 11 bases. CDR1 MNHNS and CDR2 SASEGT come from the germline V gene. After removal of 4 bases from V and 3 bases from J, the junction contained 2 bases not matched to a gene. The CDR3 extends over 14 amino acids. CDR3 in amino acids: CASSAGTGGYEQYF. Written as DNA, the CDR3 is TGTGCCAGCAGTGCCGGGACAGGGGGCTACGAGCAGTACTTC.